Below, 30 T cell receptor beta chains from the same sample are listed, as sequenced in a study of CD8 T cells in Susac syndrome. The RNA input was 0.5 to 1 ug, and it was reverse transcribed with random hexamers. Via MiXCR, TCRdb re-called the immunoSEQ multiplex PCR reads, giving one row per CDR3 protein. The sample gives roughly 200,000 distinct CDR3 sequences, 85% to 95% of which show up once; 0.1% is in the top ten. The specimen sequenced was CD4+ T cells from PBMCs. These TCRs come from a human donor in good health.

This chain connects TRBV18 to TRBJ2-1; 8 nucleotides agree with TRBD2. The CDR3 spans 15 residues. Germline CDR1 KGHSH, CDR2 LQKENI. Germline trimming cut 2 bases from V and 4 bases from J; bases unmatched to any gene: 4. The CDR3 here is CASSPSSGSYNEQFF. The CDR3, as DNA: TGTGCCAGCTCACCATCCAGCGGGAGTTACAATGAGCAGTTCTTC.

V usage is TRBV4-3 and J usage is TRBJ2-5; D tentatively reads TRBD1 or TRBD2 (7 bases each). CDR1 is LGHNA, CDR2 YSLEER, per germline. V gave up 0 bases and J gave up 4 bases, with 12 bases separating them. There are 15 residues in the CDR3. The CDR3: CASSQETGRGETQYF. The CDR3 DNA sequence: TGCGCCAGCAGCCAAGAGACAGGGAGGGGAGAGACCCAGTACTTC.

This chain joins TRBV12-3 or TRBV12-4 and TRBJ2-1, with 12 bases fitting TRBD2. This CDR3 has 18 residues. J lost 6 bases, V lost 5 bases, and 14 bases had no gene match. In DNA, the CDR3 is TGTGCCAGCAGTCTCAGGGGGCTAGCGGGAGGGCCGAGCAATGAGCAGTTCTTC. It yields the protein CASSLRGLAGGPSNEQFF.

This chain joins TRBV5-6 and TRBJ2-5; possible D gene TRBD1, 7 bases. Germline CDR1 is SGHDT and CDR2 is YYEEEE. This CDR3 region has 16 residues. The V end lost 5 bases, the J end lost 4 bases, and 21 bases lay between the germline ends. CDR3 bases: TGTGCCAGCAGTGATGCGGGGAACAGGGGAGTAGAGACCCAGTACTTC. Translation: CASSDAGNRGVETQYF.

The rearrangement uses TRBV12-3 or TRBV12-4 and TRBJ2-2; 9 bases are a match to TRBD2. This CDR3 contains 15 residues. J was trimmed by 8 bases and V by 2 bases; bases with no gene match: 6. The CDR3 loop reads CASSLYSGGRGELFF. CDR3 DNA: TGTGCCAGCAGTTTATATAGCGGGGGCAGAGGGGAGCTGTTTTTT.

This chain uses TRBV29-1 with TRBJ2-1; TRBD2 agrees at 15 bases. V dropped 7 bases and J dropped 9; count of bases not matched to a gene: 4. This CDR3 region has 13 residues. Germline lookup yields CDR1 SQVTM and CDR2 ANQGSEA. DNA of the CDR3: TGCAGCGCCGGACTAGCGGGAGGGCGTGAGCAGTTCTTC. It codes for CSAGLAGGREQFF.

This clonotype was seen only once. V and J are TRBV4-3 and TRBJ1-2; D remains unclear. V shed 4 bases and J shed 8 bases, with 17 bases lying between them. This CDR3 contains 14 residues. Looked up from germline, CDR1 is LGHNA and CDR2 is YSLEER. The CDR3 loop is CASSPRADRGGYTF. The CDR3 nucleotides are TGCGCCAGCAGCCCTAGGGCGGATCGAGGAGGCTACACCTTC.

CDR3 region: CSVEDPRTGYEQYF. The DNA for the CDR3 is TGCAGCGTTGAAGATCCGAGGACAGGGTACGAGCAGTACTTC. The V call is TRBV29-1, the J call TRBJ2-7, with 8 bases aligning to TRBD1. The CDR3 consists of 14 residues. After removal of 0 bases from V and 4 bases from J, the junction contained 5 bases not matched to a gene. Germline V gives CDR1 SQVTM, CDR2 ANQGSEA.

CDR3 in DNA: TGTGCCTGGACTCAGAAAGACACAGTAACTGGAGACACCTTC. Its protein is CAWTQKDTVTGDTF. The V and J genes are TRBV30 and TRBJ1-2; D remains unclear. The CDR3 length is 14 residues. The ends were cut back, 4 bases at V and 12 bases at J, with 24 bases in the middle. Germline CDR1 reads GTSNPN; CDR2 reads SVGIG (reference sequence).

This chain joins TRBV12-3 or TRBV12-4 and TRBJ1-4; 9 nucleotides agree with TRBD1. After removal of 2 bases from V and 10 bases from J, the junction contained 2 bases not matched to a gene. The CDR3 totals 13 residues. The CDR3 coding sequence is TGTGCCAGCAGTTTAACAGGGGGCGGAAAACTGTTTTTT. Translated: CASSLTGGGKLFF.

V usage is TRBV7-9 and J usage is TRBJ2-1; TRBD2 agrees at 7 bases. Germline V gene lookup returns CDR1 SEHNR and CDR2 FQNEAQ (reference sequence). This CDR3 has 16 amino acids. With 1 base clipped from V and 0 bases from J, the junction kept 3 bases outside the gene matches. This chain's CDR3 is CASSLGGGGSYNEQFF. As DNA, the CDR3 is TGTGCCAGCAGCTTAGGTGGCGGGGGCTCCTACAATGAGCAGTTCTTC. Based on the CDR3 plus reference TRBV7-9 and TRBJ2-1, the full variable domain is DTGVSQNPRHKITKRGQNVTFRCDPISEHNRLYWYRQTLGQGPEFLTYFQNEAQLEKSRLLSDRFSAERPKGSFSTLEIQRTEQGDSAMYLCASSLGGGGSYNEQFFGPGTRLTVL.

This clonotype has only one observation. The gene calls are TRBV2 and TRBJ2-7, with D unresolved. V lost 2 bases and J 5 bases, leaving 4 bases between the germline ends. The CDR3 is 11 residues long. CDR1 and CDR2 from the germline V gene are SNHLY and FYNNEI. The CDR3 nucleotides read TGTGCCAGCAGTGAAATTGACGAGCAGTACTTC. It yields the protein CASSEIDEQYF.

This chain uses TRBV15 with TRBJ2-3, with 8 bases fitting TRBD1. The CDR3 loop spans 16 amino acids. Per the germline V gene, CDR1 is LNHNV and CDR2 is YYDKDF (reference sequence). V lost 5 bases to trimming and J lost 2 bases; unmatched junction nucleotides: 9. CDR3 DNA: TGTGCCACCAGCCCCCGGACAGGGAAAGCCACAGATACGCAGTATTTT. It encodes CATSPRTGKATDTQYF.

This rearrangement joins TRBV6-1 to TRBJ1-1; D uncertain. The CDR3 is 17 residues long. Germline V gene sequence: CDR1 MNHNS, CDR2 SASEGT. V lost 5 bases and J 5 bases, leaving 24 bases between the germline ends. CDR3 nucleotides: TGTGCCAGCAGTCTCAACTCGGACCGATACCAGCATACTGAAGCTTTCTTT. Encoded protein: CASSLNSDRYQHTEAFF.

V usage is TRBV29-1 and J usage is TRBJ2-5; TRBD2 matches 16 bases. The CDR3 runs 15 residues. The junction had 0 bases not matched to a gene; V was cut back by 3 bases and J by 2 bases. Germline values: CDR1 SQVTM, CDR2 ANQGSEA. DNA of the CDR3: TGCAGCGTTGAGGGACTAGCGGGAGGGCAAGAGACCCAGTACTTC. It encodes CSVEGLAGGQETQYF.

V usage is TRBV19 and J usage is TRBJ2-6; D gene uncertain. This CDR3 has 17 amino acids. Per the germline V gene, CDR1 is LNHDA and CDR2 is SQIVND (reference sequence). The V end lost 2 bases, the J end lost 2 bases, and 13 bases lay between the germline ends. The CDR3 DNA reads TGTGCCAGTAGTATATCCCGGGTCACCCCTGGGGCCAACGTCCTGACTTTC. Protein product: CASSISRVTPGANVLTF.

The chain is built from TRBV2 and TRBJ2-6; D possibly corresponds to TRBD1 (6 bases). Germline values: CDR1 SNHLY, CDR2 FYNNEI. V gave up 6 bases and J gave up 1 base, with 10 bases separating them. The CDR3 consists of 15 residues. For the CDR3, the DNA is TGTGCCAGCAGCTGGACAGATTCTGGGGCCAACGTCCTGACTTTC. It encodes CASSWTDSGANVLTF.

The chain recombines TRBV3-1 with TRBJ2-2; D not resolved. Per the germline V gene, CDR1 is LGHDT and CDR2 is YNNKEL (reference sequence). Between the trimmed V and J ends, which lost 2 bases and 2 bases, there was a span of 6 bases. The CDR3 spans 14 residues. The DNA of the CDR3 is TGTGCCAGCAGCCAAATGCAAAACACCGGGGAGCTGTTTTTT. Translated: CASSQMQNTGELFF.

V gene TRBV20-1 combines with J gene TRBJ2-5; D not certain. The CDR3 sequence is 10 residues long. The germline V and J ends were trimmed by 6 bases and 7 bases, with 9 bases remaining between them. Germline loops: CDR1 DFQATT, CDR2 SNEGSKA (reference sequence). CDR3: CSADGTTQYF. The CDR3 nucleotides are TGCAGTGCCGACGGTACGACCCAGTACTTC.

The CDR3: CASSGANSNQPQHF. Written as DNA, the CDR3 is TGTGCCAGCAGCGGGGCTAATAGCAATCAGCCCCAGCATTTT. This chain links TRBV12-3 or TRBV12-4 with TRBJ1-5, with D possibly matching TRBD1 (5 bases). Trimming took off 6 bases at V and 0 bases at J, with 9 bases between the two ends. This CDR3 has 14 amino acids.

V gene TRBV12-3 or TRBV12-4 combines with J gene TRBJ2-3, with TRBD2 matching 11 bases. The CDR3 is made up of 15 amino acids. Unmatched junction bases numbered 7, after V lost 7 bases and J lost 4 bases. The CDR3 region is CASKSGTSGPDTQYF. The CDR3 DNA is TGTGCCAGCAAGTCCGGGACTAGCGGTCCAGATACGCAGTATTTT.

This chain links TRBV12-3 or TRBV12-4 with TRBJ2-7, with TRBD1 matching over 10 bases. This CDR3 region has 12 residues. V shed 6 bases and J 6 bases; nucleotides not matched to a gene: 2. This chain's CDR3 is CASRRTGGEQYF. DNA for the CDR3: TGTGCCAGCAGGCGGACAGGGGGCGAGCAGTACTTC.

The chain carries TRBV12-3 or TRBV12-4 and TRBJ1-5, with a weak D call TRBD1 (5 bases). The length of the CDR3 is 14 residues. V was cut by 6 bases and J by 9 bases, with 18 bases left in between. This CDR3 is CASRPDSPSGPQHF. CDR3 DNA sequence: TGTGCCAGCAGACCAGACAGCCCCAGCGGGCCCCAGCATTTT.

The rearrangement uses TRBV4-3 and TRBJ2-1; 7 nucleotides agree with TRBD2. The V segment lost 0 bases and the J segment 7 bases; nucleotides outside the gene matches: 6. The CDR3 has 15 residues. The germline gives CDR1 LGHNA, CDR2 YSLEER. In DNA, the CDR3 is TGCGCCAGCAGCCAAGATCTTGATAGCGGGAATGAGCAGTTCTTC. Amino acid sequence: CASSQDLDSGNEQFF.

This clonotype appeared once. This chain uses TRBV7-2 with TRBJ1-2; TRBD1 might be the D (6 bases). Germline CDR1 is SGHTA and CDR2 is FQGNSA. This CDR3 comprises 16 residues. V gave up 7 bases and J gave up 0 bases, with 18 bases separating them. CDR3 nucleotides: TGTGCCAGCACCAATCCTCGGACAGTAGCTAACTATGGCTACACCTTC. It is translated as CASTNPRTVANYGYTF. Full variable domain (rest looked up from reference TRBV7-2 and TRBJ1-2): GAGVSQSPSNKVTEKGKDVELRCDPISGHTALYWYRQSLGQGLEFLIYFQGNSAPDKSGLPSDRFSAERTGGSVSTLTIQRTQQEDSAVYLCASTNPRTVANYGYTFGSGTRLTVV.

This clonotype has just a few counts. The rearrangement uses TRBV20-1 and TRBJ2-5; the D gene is possibly TRBD1 (5 bases). The CDR3 covers 11 residues. The V and J ends lost 7 bases and 5 bases respectively, with 11 bases between them. Germline V gives CDR1 DFQATT, CDR2 SNEGSKA (reference sequence). This chain's CDR3 is CSGGLAETQYF. In nucleotides, the CDR3 is TGCAGTGGGGGCCTCGCCGAGACCCAGTACTTC.

This chain connects TRBV29-1 to TRBJ2-1; the match to TRBD2 covers 14 bases. V was clipped by 3 bases and J by 4 bases; unmatched bases: 2. The CDR3 covers 15 residues. Germline loops: CDR1 SQVTM, CDR2 ANQGSEA. The CDR3 is CSVETSGRVYNEQFF. In DNA form, the CDR3 reads TGCAGCGTTGAGACTAGCGGGAGGGTATACAATGAGCAGTTCTTC.

The CDR3 bases are TGTGCCACCAGCAGAGAAGGTTTCAATGAGCAGTTCTTC. Translation gives CATSREGFNEQFF. The chain recombines TRBV15 with TRBJ2-1; D is unresolved. The V gene lost 0 bases and the J gene lost 6 bases, with 6 bases spanning the gap. Germline assignment: CDR1 LNHNV and CDR2 YYDKDF (reference sequence). The length of the CDR3 is 13 residues.

The chain joins TRBV27 to TRBJ1-5, with TRBD1 matching 8 bases. From germline, CDR1 is MNHEY and CDR2 SMNVEV (reference sequence). Trimming removed 3 bases from V and 6 bases from J; junction bases left unmatched: 4. The CDR3 totals 14 residues. The CDR3 is CASSFTGGGQPQHF. The CDR3 coding sequence is TGTGCCAGCAGTTTTACAGGGGGAGGTCAGCCCCAGCATTTT.

Points on this clonotype: Mismatch with germline at one junction end may stem from a read error. The chain links TRBV12-5 to TRBJ2-7, with D possibly TRBD2 on 6 matching bases. CDR1 and CDR2 from the germline V gene are LGHNT and FRNRAP. This CDR3 region has 10 residues. For the CDR3, the DNA is TGTGCTAGTGGTTTGGTACGAGCGGGCTTC. Protein: CASGLVRAGF.